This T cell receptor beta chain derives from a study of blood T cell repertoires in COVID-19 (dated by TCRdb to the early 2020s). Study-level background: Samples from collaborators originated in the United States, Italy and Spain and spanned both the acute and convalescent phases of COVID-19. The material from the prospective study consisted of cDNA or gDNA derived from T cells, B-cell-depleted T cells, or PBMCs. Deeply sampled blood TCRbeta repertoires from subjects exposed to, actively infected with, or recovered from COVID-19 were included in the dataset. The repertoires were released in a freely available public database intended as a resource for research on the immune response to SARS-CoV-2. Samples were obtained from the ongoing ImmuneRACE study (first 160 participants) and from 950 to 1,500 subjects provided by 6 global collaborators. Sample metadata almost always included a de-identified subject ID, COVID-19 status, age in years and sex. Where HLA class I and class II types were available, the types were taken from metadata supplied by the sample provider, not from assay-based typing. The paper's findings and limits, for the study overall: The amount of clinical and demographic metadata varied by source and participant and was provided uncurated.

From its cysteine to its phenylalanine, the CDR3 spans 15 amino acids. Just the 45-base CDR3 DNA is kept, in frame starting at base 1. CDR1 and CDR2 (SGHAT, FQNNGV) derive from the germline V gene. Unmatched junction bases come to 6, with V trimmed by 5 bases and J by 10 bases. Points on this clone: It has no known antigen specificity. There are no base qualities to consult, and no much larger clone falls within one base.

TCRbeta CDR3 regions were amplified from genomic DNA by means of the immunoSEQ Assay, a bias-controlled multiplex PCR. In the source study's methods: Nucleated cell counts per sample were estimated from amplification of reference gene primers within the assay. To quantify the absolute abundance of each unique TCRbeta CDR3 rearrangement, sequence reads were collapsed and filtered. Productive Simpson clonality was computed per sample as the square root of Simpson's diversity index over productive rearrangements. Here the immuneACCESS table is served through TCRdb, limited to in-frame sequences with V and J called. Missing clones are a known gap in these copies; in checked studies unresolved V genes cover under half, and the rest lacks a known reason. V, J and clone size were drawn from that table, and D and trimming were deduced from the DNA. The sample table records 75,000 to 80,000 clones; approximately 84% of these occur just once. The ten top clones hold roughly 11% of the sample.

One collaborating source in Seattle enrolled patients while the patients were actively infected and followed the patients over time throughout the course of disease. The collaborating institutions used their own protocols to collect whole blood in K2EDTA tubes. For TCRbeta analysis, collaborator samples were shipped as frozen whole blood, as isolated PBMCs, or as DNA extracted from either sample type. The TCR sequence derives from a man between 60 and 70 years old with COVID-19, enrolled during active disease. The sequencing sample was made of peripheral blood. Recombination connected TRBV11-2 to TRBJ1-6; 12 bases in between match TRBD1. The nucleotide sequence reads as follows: TGTGCCAGCAGCACCGGGACAGGGGGCTGGTCACCCCTCCACTTT. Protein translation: CASSTGTGGWSPLHF.